The rows below give T cell receptor beta chains drawn from one sample of a study of CD8 T cells in Susac syndrome. TCRdb independently ran MiXCR on the immunoSEQ multiplex PCR reads; one entry per CDR3 protein. The sample lists some 180,000 distinct CDR3 sequences, over 75% seen once, with approximately 0.09% in the top ten. Sequences were obtained from CD4+ T cells from PBMCs. These receptors were taken from a human donor with Susac syndrome. Both conserved end residues are part of each CDR3. The D gene is left open where the match is weak. A clone size is listed for some rows: how often the clone was seen (once, few, many), or a class if it is expanded.

TRBJ1-6,TRBD1,NA,TRBV14,TGTGCCAGCAGCTTGGGACAGTATAATTCACCCCTCCACTTT,CASSLGQYNSPLHF
TRBJ1-1,TRBD1,NA,TRBV7-9,TGTGCCAGCAGCTTCCTGGGACAGCCGAACACTGAAGCTTTCTTT,CASSFLGQPNTEAFF
TRBJ1-4,NA,NA,TRBV9,TGTGCCAGCAGTCGAAACAGCGGAGGGGCTAATGAAAAACTGTTTTTT,CASSRNSGGANEKLFF
TRBJ2-7,NA,NA,TRBV2,TGTGCCAGCAGGAGAGGGACGGCCTACGAGCAGTACTTC,CASRRGTAYEQYF
TRBJ2-5,NA,NA,TRBV12-3/TRBV12-4,TGTGCCAGCAAAGCCAGGGGCCGAGTAGAGACCCAGTACTTC,CASKARGRVETQYF
TRBJ2-7,TRBD1,NA,TRBV5-1,TGCGCCAGCACCACCCGACAGGGACACGAGCAGTACTTC,CASTTRQGHEQYF
TRBJ1-2,NA,NA,TRBV27,TGTGCCAGCAGTCCCGACGTTGGGGCTGGCTATGGCTACACCTTC,CASSPDVGAGYGYTF
TRBJ1-1,NA,NA,TRBV12-3/TRBV12-4,TGTGCCAGCAGTTTATCCGGGATGAACACTGAAGCTTTCTTT,CASSLSGMNTEAFF
TRBJ2-7,NA,few,TRBV3-1,TGTGCCAGCAGCCAACTCGGGGGAGTGAACCCCTACGAGCAGTACTTC,CASSQLGGVNPYEQYF
TRBJ1-2,TRBD1,once,TRBV6-5,TGTGCCAGCAGTTATTCCCTGTCCACAGGGGTTAAGTATGGCTACACCTTC,CASSYSLSTGVKYGYTF
TRBJ1-3,NA,NA,TRBV4-2,TGTGCCAGCACTCGAAGAGGGGACTCTGGAAACACCATATATTTT,CASTRRGDSGNTIYF
TRBJ2-1,TRBD1,NA,TRBV9,TGTGCCAGCAGCGTTAGGACAGGGGCTTCATCTGAGCAGTTCTTC,CASSVRTGASSEQFF
TRBJ2-3,NA,NA,TRBV12-3/TRBV12-4,TGTGCCAGCAGTTTTGGCTATACAGATACGCAGTATTTT,CASSFGYTDTQYF
TRBJ2-5,TRBD1,NA,TRBV2,TGTGCCAGCAGGCGGACAGGGGTTAAAGAGACCCAGTACTTC,CASRRTGVKETQYF
TRBJ2-3,NA,NA,TRBV7-7,TGTGCTAGCAGCCCCAAGGGCAGCACAGATACGCAGTATTTT,CASSPKGSTDTQYF
TRBJ2-3,NA,NA,TRBV12-3/TRBV12-4,TGTGCCAGCAGTACCGGTCCCGAGCGGTTCACAGATACGCAGTATTTT,CASSTGPERFTDTQYF
TRBJ2-3,TRBD1,NA,TRBV15,TGTGCCACCAGCAGAGGACTGGGACAGAACACAGATACGCAGTATTTT,CATSRGLGQNTDTQYF
TRBJ1-5,TRBD1,NA,TRBV18,TGTGCCAGCTCGGGGACAGGGACTGAGTTAAGTCAGCCCCAGCATTTT,CASSGTGTELSQPQHF
TRBJ2-1,TRBD2,NA,TRBV5-6,TGTGCCAGCAGCTTGGGACTAGCGGGAGGAATCGAGCAGTTCTTC,CASSLGLAGGIEQFF
TRBJ2-2,NA,NA,TRBV13,TGTGCCAGCAGCTTTATACTTAGCCAGAGGAACACCGGGGAGCTGTTTTTT,CASSFILSQRNTGELFF
TRBJ2-3,TRBD2,NA,TRBV7-2,TGTGCCAGCAGCCCCCGCCTGACTAGCGGGGACGCAGATACGCAGTATTTT,CASSPRLTSGDADTQYF
TRBJ2-7,NA,NA,TRBV7-6,TGTGCCAGCAGCTCCACACAGGGATGGTTGGGAGAGCAGTACTTC,CASSSTQGWLGEQYF
TRBJ2-5,NA,once,TRBV6-1,TGTGCCAGCAGTAGAGGGAGCGTCCCGATGGAGACCCAGTACTTC,CASSRGSVPMETQYF
TRBJ2-5,TRBD2,NA,TRBV19,TGTGCCAGTAGTATCGAGCGGGGGATTTTCGAGACCCAGTACTTC,CASSIERGIFETQYF
TRBJ1-1,TRBD1,NA,TRBV30,TGTGCCCGGACAGGACAAGGGGGCTCGAACACTGAAGCTTTCTTT,CARTGQGGSNTEAFF
TRBJ1-2,TRBD1,once,TRBV27,TGTGCCAGCAGTTTATCCGACAGGGGCACTAACTATGGCTACACCTTC,CASSLSDRGTNYGYTF
TRBJ2-7,TRBD2,NA,TRBV28,TGTGCCAGCAACTTAGCGGGTGGCTACGAGCAGTACTTC,CASNLAGGYEQYF
TRBJ2-3,NA,once,TRBV24-1,TGTGCCACCAGTGGACTAGGGGATACGCAGTATTTT,CATSGLGDTQYF
TRBJ2-4,NA,NA,TRBV3-1,TGTGCCAGCAGCCAAGATTTGACGGGAGCCAAAAACATTCAGTACTTC,CASSQDLTGAKNIQYF
TRBJ2-5,TRBD2,NA,TRBV5-1,TGCGCCAGCAGCTTGGTCTACGGGACTAGCGGGGAAGAGACCCAGTACTTC,CASSLVYGTSGEETQYF
TRBJ2-2,NA,few,TRBV6-1,TGTGCCAGCAGTGAAAACCCCGGGGGCACCGGGGAGCTGTTTTTT,CASSENPGGTGELFF
TRBJ2-3,NA,NA,TRBV6-5,TGTGCCAGCAGTTCCCCGGATAGCGGCTCCACAGATACGCAGTATTTT,CASSSPDSGSTDTQYF
TRBJ2-7,TRBD1,NA,TRBV7-9,TGTGCCAGCAGCTTAGCAGGGACAGGGGCAGGGTACGAGCAGTACTTC,CASSLAGTGAGYEQYF
TRBJ2-7,TRBD1,NA,TRBV4-1,TGCGCCAGCAGCCGCGGACAGGGGGCTGACTACGAGCAGTACTTC,CASSRGQGADYEQYF
TRBJ1-1,TRBD1,NA,TRBV7-3,TGTGCCAGCAGCGAACAGGGGAGTAACACTGAAGCTTTCTTT,CASSEQGSNTEAFF
TRBJ2-3,NA,NA,TRBV7-9,TGTGCCAGCACCCCCGGAAGGGAAACAGATACGCAGTATTTT,CASTPGRETDTQYF
TRBJ1-6,NA,NA,TRBV11-2,TGTGCCAGCAGCTTACAGATAGGGGATCCACCCCTCCACTTT,CASSLQIGDPPLHF
TRBJ2-6,NA,few,TRBV7-3,TGTGCCAGCAGCTTGTCCGGGACTGGGGCCAACGTCCTGACTTTC,CASSLSGTGANVLTF
TRBJ1-4,NA,NA,TRBV18,TGTGCCAGCTCACCACTTGCTGAAAAACTGTTTTTT,CASSPLAEKLFF
TRBJ2-7,NA,NA,TRBV27,TGTGCCAGCAGTTTACAGGGACGGATTGGAACCTACGAGCAGTACTTC,CASSLQGRIGTYEQYF
TRBJ2-3,NA,NA,TRBV5-4,TGTGCCAGCAGCACCGGACACTTCTCTAGCACAGATACGCAGTATTTT,CASSTGHFSSTDTQYF
TRBJ2-1,TRBD2,few,TRBV11-3,TGTGCCAGCAGCTTAGGTAATAGCGGGCCGAATGAGCAGTTCTTC,CASSLGNSGPNEQFF
TRBJ1-5,NA,NA,TRBV6-6,TGTGCCAGCCTGGGGGAGGGATCTCGGCCCCAGCATTTT,CASLGEGSRPQHF
TRBJ2-3,NA,NA,TRBV9,TGTGCCAGCAGCCGTGGAGGAGTCGGGGTAACAGATACGCAGTATTTT,CASSRGGVGVTDTQYF
TRBJ2-1,NA,NA,TRBV3-1,TGTGCCAGCACTAAGGGGCTAGCGCTGAATGAGCAGTTCTTC,CASTKGLALNEQFF
TRBJ2-3,NA,NA,TRBV11-2,TGTGCCAGCAGCTTGTCCCCCGCTTTCACAGATACGCAGTATTTT,CASSLSPAFTDTQYF
TRBJ2-5,TRBD2,NA,TRBV5-1,TGCGCCAGCAGCTTGGCCCCGGCGGGGGGGCCCGAGACCCAGTACTTC,CASSLAPAGGPETQYF
TRBJ1-3,NA,NA,TRBV12-3/TRBV12-4,TGTGCCAGCAGTTTAGTTCCCAACGGCATATATTTT,CASSLVPNGIYF
TRBJ1-1,NA,NA,TRBV30,TGTGCCTGGACCCGGGGGGCCACTGAAGCTTTCTTT,CAWTRGATEAFF
TRBJ1-1,TRBD1,NA,TRBV30,TGTGCCCACACACGACAGGGATATAACACTGAAGCTTTCTTT,CAHTRQGYNTEAFF